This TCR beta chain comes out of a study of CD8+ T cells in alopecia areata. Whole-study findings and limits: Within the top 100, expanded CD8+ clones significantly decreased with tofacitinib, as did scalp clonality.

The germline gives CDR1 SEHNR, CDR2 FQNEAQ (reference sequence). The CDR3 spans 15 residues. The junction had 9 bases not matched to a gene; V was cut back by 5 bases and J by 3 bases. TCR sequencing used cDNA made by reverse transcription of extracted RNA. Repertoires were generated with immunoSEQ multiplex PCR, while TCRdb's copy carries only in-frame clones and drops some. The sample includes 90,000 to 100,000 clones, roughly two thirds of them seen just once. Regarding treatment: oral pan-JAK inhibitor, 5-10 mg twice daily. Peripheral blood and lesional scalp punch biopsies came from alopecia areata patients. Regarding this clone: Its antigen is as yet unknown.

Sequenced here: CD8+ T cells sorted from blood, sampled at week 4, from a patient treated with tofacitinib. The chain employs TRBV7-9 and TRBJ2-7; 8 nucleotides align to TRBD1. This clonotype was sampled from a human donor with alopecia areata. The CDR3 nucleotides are TGTGCCAGCAGCCCAAGCAGGGGGCACAGCTACGAGCAGTACTTC. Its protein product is CASSPSRGHSYEQYF. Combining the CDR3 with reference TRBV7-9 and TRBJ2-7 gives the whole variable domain DTGVSQNPRHKITKRGQNVTFRCDPISEHNRLYWYRQTLGQGPEFLTYFQNEAQLEKSRLLSDRFSAERPKGSFSTLEIQRTEQGDSAMYLCASSPSRGHSYEQYFGPGTRLTVT.